This paragraph covers one TCR beta chain sequence. Its target is not known. These data belong to a study of T-cell memory formation after mild COVID-19. Germline V gives CDR1 SGHVS, CDR2 FNYEAQ. Trimming shortened V by 0 bases and J by 10 bases, and 18 bases separated the two germline ends. The CDR3 loop spans 16 amino acids. Via MiXCR, TCRdb re-called the 5' RACE reads, giving one row per CDR3 protein. The table shows 470,000 or so distinct CDR3 sequences, with approximately 18% occurring only once. Study-level findings and limits: Largely, contracting CD4+ clones fell within CM and EM, and contracting CD8+ clones within EMRA. Pre-infection memory already had some responding clones, implying cross-reactive memory joined.

This receptor was taken from a man aged 18 to 29 who had mild COVID-19 (a few samples of this study predate the infection). Cell type and time point are not known. The sequenced material came from PBMCs or a T cell subset sorted from them (not recorded which). This chain uses TRBV7-6 with TRBJ1-4; D not certain. CDR3 DNA: TGTGCCAGCAGCTTAGCGCCGGGCCTTGTTTCGCCAAAACTGTTTTTT. Its protein product is CASSLAPGLVSPKLFF.